This TCR beta chain is drawn from a study of beta chain features in type 1 diabetes. The wider study: Sorted cells examined across all samples numbered 95 million to 120 million. Overall study results and limits: Moderate but significant shortening of TCRB CDR3s was recorded in all four CD4+ subsets from Type 1 diabetes patients. A pattern of fewer insertions and more deletions at VDJ junctions was seen in type 1 diabetes patients. With patients and controls alike, PCR might favor shorter templates to an equal degree.

Purity exceeding 95% was reached by all sorted populations. Germline-derived CDR1 and CDR2 are SGHTA and FQGTGA. Unmatched junction bases numbered 2, after V lost 2 bases and J lost 4 bases. CDR3 length: 14 residues. For this clone: Its cognate antigen is unknown.

Isolated RNA was reverse transcribed in full, so expressed TCRB transcripts were sequenced. The method was immunoSEQ multiplex PCR; TCRdb's version includes in-frame clones alone and lacks a portion of them. The data show approximately 29,000 clones, about 61% seen once. Sample: Tregs from blood. The chain has TRBV7-3 and TRBJ2-3, with 8 bases matching TRBD1. This sequence was found in a woman aged 25 to 39 with type 1 diabetes. The CDR3 is CASSLGQGPDTQYF. Here the CDR3 DNA reads TGTGCCAGCAGCTTAGGACAGGGCCCAGATACGCAGTATTTT.